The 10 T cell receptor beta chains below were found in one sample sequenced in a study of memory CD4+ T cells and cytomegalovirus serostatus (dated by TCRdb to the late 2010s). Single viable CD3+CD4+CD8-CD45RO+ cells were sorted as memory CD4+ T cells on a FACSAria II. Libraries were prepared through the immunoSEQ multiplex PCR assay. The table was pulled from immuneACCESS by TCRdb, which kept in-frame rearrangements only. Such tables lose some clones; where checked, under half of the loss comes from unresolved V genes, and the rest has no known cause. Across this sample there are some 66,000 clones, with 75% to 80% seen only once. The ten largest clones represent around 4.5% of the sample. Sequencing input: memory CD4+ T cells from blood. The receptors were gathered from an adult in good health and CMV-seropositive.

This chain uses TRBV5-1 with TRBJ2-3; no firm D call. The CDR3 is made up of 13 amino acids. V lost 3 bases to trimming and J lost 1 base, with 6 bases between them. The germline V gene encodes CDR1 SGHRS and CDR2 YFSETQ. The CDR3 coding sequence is TGCGCCAGCAGCTCGGTCGGCACAGATACGCAGTATTTT. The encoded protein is CASSSVGTDTQYF. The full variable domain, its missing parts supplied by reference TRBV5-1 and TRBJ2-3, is KAGVTQTPRYLIKTRGQQVTLSCSPISGHRSVSWYQQTPGQGLQFLFEYFSETQRNKGNFPGRFSGRQFSNSRSEMNVSTLELGDSALYLCASSSVGTDTQYFGPGTRLTVL.

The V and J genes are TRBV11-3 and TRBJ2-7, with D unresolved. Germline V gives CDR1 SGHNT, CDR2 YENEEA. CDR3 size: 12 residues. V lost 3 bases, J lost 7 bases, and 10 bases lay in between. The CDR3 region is CASSFRNTEQYF. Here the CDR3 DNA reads TGTGCCAGCAGCTTCCGGAATACGGAGCAGTACTTC.

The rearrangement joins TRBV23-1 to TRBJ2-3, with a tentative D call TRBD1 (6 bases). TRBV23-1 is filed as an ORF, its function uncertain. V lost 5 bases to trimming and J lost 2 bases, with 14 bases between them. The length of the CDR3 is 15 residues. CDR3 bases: TGCGCCAGCAGTACAACAGGGCATTACACAGATACGCAGTATTTT. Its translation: CASSTTGHYTDTQYF.

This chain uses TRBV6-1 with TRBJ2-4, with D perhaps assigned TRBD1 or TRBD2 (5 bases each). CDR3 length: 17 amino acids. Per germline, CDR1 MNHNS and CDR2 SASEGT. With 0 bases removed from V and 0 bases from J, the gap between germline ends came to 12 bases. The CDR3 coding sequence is TGTGCCAGCAGTGAAGCGAGGGGCGGACTAGCCAAAAACATTCAGTACTTC. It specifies CASSEARGGLAKNIQYF.

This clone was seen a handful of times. In DNA, the CDR3 is TGTGCCAGCCAATCGGACAGGCCAAGCTCCTACAATGAGCAGTTCTTC. Translated, it gives CASQSDRPSSYNEQFF. The V gene is TRBV5-4, the J gene TRBJ2-1; 7 nucleotides line up with TRBD1. V trimming: 7 bases; J trimming: 0 bases; junction bases outside the gene matches: 10. The germline V gene has CDR1 SGHNT and CDR2 YYREEE (reference sequence). The CDR3 sequence is 16 residues long.

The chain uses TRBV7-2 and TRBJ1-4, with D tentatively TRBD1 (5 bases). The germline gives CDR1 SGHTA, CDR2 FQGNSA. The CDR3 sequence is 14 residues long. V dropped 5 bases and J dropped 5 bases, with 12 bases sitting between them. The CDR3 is CASSAGSLNEKLFF. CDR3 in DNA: TGTGCCAGCAGCGCAGGGTCCCTCAATGAAAAACTGTTTTTT.

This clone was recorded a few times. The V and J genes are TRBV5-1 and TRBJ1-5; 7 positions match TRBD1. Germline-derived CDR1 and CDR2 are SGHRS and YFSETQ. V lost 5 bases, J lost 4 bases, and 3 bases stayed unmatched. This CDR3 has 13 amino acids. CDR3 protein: CASRGDSNQPQHF. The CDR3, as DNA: TGCGCCAGCAGGGGGGACAGTAATCAGCCCCAGCATTTT.

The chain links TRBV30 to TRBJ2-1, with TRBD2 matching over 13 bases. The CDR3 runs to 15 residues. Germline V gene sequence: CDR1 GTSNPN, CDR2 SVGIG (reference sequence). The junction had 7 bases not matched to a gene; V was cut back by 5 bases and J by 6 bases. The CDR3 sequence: CAWGLAGAPFNEQFF. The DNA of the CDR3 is TGTGCCTGGGGACTAGCGGGGGCCCCTTTCAATGAGCAGTTCTTC.

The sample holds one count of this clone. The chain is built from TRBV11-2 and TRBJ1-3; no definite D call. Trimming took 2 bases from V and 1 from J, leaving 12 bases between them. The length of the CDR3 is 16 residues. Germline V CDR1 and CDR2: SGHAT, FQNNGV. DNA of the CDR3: TGTGCCAGCAGCTTATTTCCGGGGAGATCTGGAAACACCATATATTTT. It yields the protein CASSLFPGRSGNTIYF.

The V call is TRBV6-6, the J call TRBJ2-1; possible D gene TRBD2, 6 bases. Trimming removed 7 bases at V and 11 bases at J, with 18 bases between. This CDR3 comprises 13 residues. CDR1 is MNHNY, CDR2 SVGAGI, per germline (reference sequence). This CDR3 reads CASTGIHGTQQFF. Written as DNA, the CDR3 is TGTGCCAGCACGGGAATACACGGGACTCAGCAGTTCTTC.